Detailed here is one T cell receptor beta chain. What it recognizes is unknown. The data originate from a study of cytomegalovirus exposure and HLA in healthy donors. Amplification used 60 Vbeta primers and 13 Jbeta primers. TCRdb's copy holds only in-frame clones and misses some; the assay was immunoSEQ multiplex PCR. The sample totals around 140,000 clones. Study results and limitations: The authors later found HLA-associated TCR beta chains more clonally expanded than equally common others. In a later analysis, most CMV-associated TCR beta chains appeared HLA-restricted. Researchers reported in a later analysis that a missense DCLRE1C variant was tied to TCR beta V- and J-gene trimming.

The germline CDR1 and CDR2 sequences are SGHRS and YFSETQ. Trimming removed 0 bases at V and 2 bases at J, with 11 bases between. This CDR3 comprises 16 residues. The sequence derives from a man between 18 and 35 years old in good health and CMV-seronegative. Source material: PBMCs. This sequence joins TRBV5-1 and TRBJ1-4; D not certain. CDR3 region: CASSLERASTNEKLFF. DNA of the CDR3: TGCGCCAGCAGCTTGGAGCGGGCCAGCACTAATGAAAAACTGTTTTTT.